The present entry profiles one TCR beta chain with its context. Its antigen is unknown. No per-base quality is available; no much larger clone lies one base away. This sample was taken from a study of blood T cell repertoires in COVID-19 (dated by TCRdb to the early 2020s). Background for the entire study: Samples from collaborators originated in the United States, Italy and Spain and spanned both the acute and convalescent phases of COVID-19. The samples were drawn from the first 160 participants of the ongoing ImmuneRACE study and from some 1,300 subjects provided by 6 global collaborators. The repertoires were released in a freely available public database meant as a resource for research on the immune response to SARS-CoV-2. Where available, HLA class I and class II types were taken from metadata supplied by the sample provider and were not determined by assay-based typing. The prospective study material was composed of cDNA or gDNA derived from T cells, B-cell-depleted T cells, or PBMCs. The dataset comprised deeply sampled blood TCRbeta repertoires from subjects exposed to, actively infected with, or recovered from COVID-19. The sample metadata nearly always contained a de-identified subject ID, COVID-19 status, age in years and sex.

TCRbeta CDR3 regions were amplified from genomic DNA using the immunoSEQ Assay, a bias-controlled multiplex PCR. Per the original workflow: Within the assay, amplification of reference gene primers was used to estimate how many nucleated cells each sample contained. To quantify the absolute abundance of each unique TCRbeta CDR3 rearrangement, sequence reads were collapsed and filtered. For each sample, productive Simpson clonality was calculated by taking the square root of Simpson's diversity index across productive rearrangements. What TCRdb holds here is the immuneACCESS table cut down to in-frame rearrangements. Part of the clones is not present; checked against another copy, under half of the missing clones reflect an unresolved V gene, and the others are unexplained. The DNA gave D and trimming, while V, J and clone size come from that table. A total of around 68,000 clones appear in this sample, 70% to 85% of them only once. Clones ranked in the top ten supply roughly a tenth of the sample.

Each collaborating institution followed its own protocols to collect whole blood in K2EDTA tubes. For TCRbeta analysis, collaborators shipped samples as frozen whole blood, isolated PBMCs, or DNA extracted from either of those sample types. The full study reports these points: The amount of clinical and demographic metadata varied by source and participant and was provided uncurated.

The CDR3 sequence holds 19 residues, the cysteine and phenylalanine included. Only the CDR3 DNA is retained, 57 bases long and in frame from the first base. The germline V and J ends show losses of 3 bases and 1 base respectively, and no gene match explains 10 bases of the junction. CDR1 and CDR2 are read off the germline V gene (reference sequence) as SGHKS and YYEKEE. Sequencing input: peripheral blood. The chain is assembled from TRBV5-5 and TRBJ2-4, and 13 junction bases match TRBD2. This clonotype was sampled from a woman between 45 and 60 years old with acute or convalescent COVID-19. The DNA sequence reads TGTGCCAGCAGCTCCCTGACTAGCGGGGGGCGAACGGCCAAAAACATTCAGTACTTC. This sequence encodes CASSSLTSGGRTAKNIQYF.